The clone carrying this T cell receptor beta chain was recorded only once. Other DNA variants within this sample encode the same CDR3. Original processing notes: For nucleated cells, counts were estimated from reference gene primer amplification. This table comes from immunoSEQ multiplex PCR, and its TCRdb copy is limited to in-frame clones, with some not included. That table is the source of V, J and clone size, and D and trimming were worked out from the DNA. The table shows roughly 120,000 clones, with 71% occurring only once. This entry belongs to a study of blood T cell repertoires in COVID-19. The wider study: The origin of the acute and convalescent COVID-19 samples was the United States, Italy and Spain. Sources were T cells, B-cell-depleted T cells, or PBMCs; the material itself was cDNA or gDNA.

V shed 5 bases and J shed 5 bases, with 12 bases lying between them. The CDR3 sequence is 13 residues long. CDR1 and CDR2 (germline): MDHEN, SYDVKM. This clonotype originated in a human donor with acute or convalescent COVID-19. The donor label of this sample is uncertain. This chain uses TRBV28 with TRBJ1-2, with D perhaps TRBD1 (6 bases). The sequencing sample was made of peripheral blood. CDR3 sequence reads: CASSLGGVYGYTF. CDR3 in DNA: TGTGCCAGCAGTCTAGGGGGGGTTTATGGCTACACCTTC.